This TCR beta chain originates from a study of blood T cell repertoires in COVID-19 (dated by TCRdb to between 2020 and 2021). Looking at the study overall: The collaborator samples originated in the United States, Italy and Spain and spanned the acute and convalescent phases of COVID-19. The material from the prospective study consisted of cDNA or gDNA derived from T cells, B-cell-depleted T cells, or PBMCs. Subjects who had been exposed to COVID-19, were actively infected with it, or had recovered from it provided the deeply sampled blood TCRbeta repertoires that made up the dataset. The repertoires were made available in a free public database intended to serve as a resource for research on the immune response to SARS-CoV-2. Samples were obtained from the ongoing ImmuneRACE study (first 160 participants) and from 1,000 to 1,500 subjects provided by 6 global collaborators. The sample metadata nearly always contained a de-identified subject ID, COVID-19 status, age in years and sex. Where available, HLA class I and class II types were taken from metadata supplied by the sample provider and were not determined by assay-based typing. General study outcomes and caveats: The quantity of clinical and demographic metadata differed by source and by participant and was supplied without curation.

Each collaborating institution followed its own protocols to collect whole blood in K2EDTA tubes. Collaborator samples were shipped for TCRbeta analysis as frozen whole blood, isolated PBMCs, or DNA extracted from either sample type. Points on this clone: What antigen it recognizes has not been identified. There are no base qualities to consult, and no much larger clone falls within one base. This CDR3 is also generated by other DNA sequences in the sample.

TCRbeta CDR3 regions were amplified from genomic DNA using the immunoSEQ Assay, a bias-controlled multiplex PCR. In the paper's pipeline: The number of nucleated cells in each sample was estimated by amplification of reference gene primers within the assay. To quantify the absolute abundance of each unique TCRbeta CDR3 rearrangement, sequence reads were collapsed and filtered. For each sample, productive Simpson clonality was calculated as the square root of Simpson's diversity index across productive rearrangements. Entries here come from immuneACCESS through TCRdb and include only in-frame sequences with V and J called. Some clones fail to appear in such tables; in the studies checked, an unresolved V gene covers under half of the shortfall, and the cause of the remainder is unknown. Clone size and V and J calls were adopted from that table, with D and trimming inferred from the DNA. This sample comprises over 250,000 clones, roughly 88% of them detected only once. The ten largest clonotypes hold 9.5% to 11% of the sample.

The germline V gene (reference sequence) gives CDR1 as LNHDA and CDR2 as SQIVND. V is pared back by 5 bases and J by 2 bases, with 9 bases lying between the germline termini. CDR3 length: 13 amino acids, cysteine to phenylalanine. Just CDR3 DNA is preserved here, 39 bases in frame from base 1. The receptor was derived from a woman between 65 and 79 years old with acute or convalescent COVID-19. This sequence uses TRBV19 and TRBJ1-2; the D gene is perhaps TRBD1, from 5 matching bases. The specimen was peripheral blood. The sequence in DNA is TGTGCCAGTAGTTTTAGGGGCAACTATGGCTACACCTTC. It translates as CASSFRGNYGYTF.